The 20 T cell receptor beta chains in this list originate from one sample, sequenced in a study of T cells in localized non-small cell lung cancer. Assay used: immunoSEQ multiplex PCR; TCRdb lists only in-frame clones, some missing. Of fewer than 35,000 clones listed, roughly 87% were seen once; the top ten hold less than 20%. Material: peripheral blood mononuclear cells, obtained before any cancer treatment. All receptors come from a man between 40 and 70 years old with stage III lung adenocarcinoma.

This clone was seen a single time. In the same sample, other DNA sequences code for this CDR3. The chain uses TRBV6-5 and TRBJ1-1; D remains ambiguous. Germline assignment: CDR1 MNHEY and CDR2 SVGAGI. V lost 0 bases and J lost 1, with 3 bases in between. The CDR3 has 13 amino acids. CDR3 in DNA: TGTGCCAGCAGTTACTCCCGGAACACTGAAGCTTTCTTT. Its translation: CASSYSRNTEAFF.

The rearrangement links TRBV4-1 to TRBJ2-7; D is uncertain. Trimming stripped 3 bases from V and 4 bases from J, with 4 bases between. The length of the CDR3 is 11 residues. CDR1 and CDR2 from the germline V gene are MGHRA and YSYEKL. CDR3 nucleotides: TGCGCCAGCAGCCATGGGTACGAGCAGTACTTC. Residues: CASSHGYEQYF.

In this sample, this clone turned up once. The CDR3 DNA sequence: TGTGCCAGCAGTGGAGGGACAGGGGGCCTAAGGATGAACACTGAAGCTTTCTTT. As protein: CASSGGTGGLRMNTEAFF. V usage is TRBV2 and J usage is TRBJ1-1; 12 bases match TRBD1. CDR3 length equals 18 residues. The ends lost 4 bases at V and 0 bases at J; junction bases unmatched: 9. Germline loops: CDR1 SNHLY, CDR2 FYNNEI. The entire variable domain, with the rest obtained from reference TRBV2 and TRBJ1-1, is as follows: EPEVTQTPSHQVTQMGQEVILRCVPISNHLYFYWYRQILGQKVEFLVSFYNNEISEKSEIFDDQFSVERPDGSNFTLKIRSTKLEDSAMYFCASSGGTGGLRMNTEAFFGQGTRLTVV.

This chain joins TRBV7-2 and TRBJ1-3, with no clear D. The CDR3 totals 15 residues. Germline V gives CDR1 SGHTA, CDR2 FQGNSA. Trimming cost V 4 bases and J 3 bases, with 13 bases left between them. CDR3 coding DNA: TGTGCCAGCAGCTCTGGACTAGGCCGTGGAAACACCATATATTTT. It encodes CASSSGLGRGNTIYF.

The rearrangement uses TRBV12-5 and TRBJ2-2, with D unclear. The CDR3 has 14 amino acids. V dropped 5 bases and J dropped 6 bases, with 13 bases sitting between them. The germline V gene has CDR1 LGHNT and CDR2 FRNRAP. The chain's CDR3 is CASGPDLDAGELFF. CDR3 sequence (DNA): TGTGCTAGTGGTCCTGACCTCGATGCCGGGGAGCTGTTTTTT.

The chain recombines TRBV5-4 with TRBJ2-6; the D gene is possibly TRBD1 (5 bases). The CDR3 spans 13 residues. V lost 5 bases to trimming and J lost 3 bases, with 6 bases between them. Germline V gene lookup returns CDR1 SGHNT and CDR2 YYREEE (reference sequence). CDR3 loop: CASRTDGANVLTF. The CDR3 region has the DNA TGTGCCAGCAGGACAGATGGGGCCAACGTCCTGACTTTC.

The CDR3 region is CAWIGYNEQFF. The CDR3 DNA is TGTGCCTGGATAGGGTACAATGAGCAGTTCTTC. This chain uses TRBV30 with TRBJ2-1; D not certain. This CDR3 spans 11 amino acids. The V and J ends lost 4 bases and 4 bases respectively, with 5 bases between them. Germline V gene data show CDR1 as GTSNPN and CDR2 as SVGIG (reference sequence).

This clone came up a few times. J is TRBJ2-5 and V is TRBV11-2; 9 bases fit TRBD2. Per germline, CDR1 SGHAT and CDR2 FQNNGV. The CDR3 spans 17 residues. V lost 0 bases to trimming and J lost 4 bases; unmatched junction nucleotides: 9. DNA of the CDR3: TGTGCCAGCAGCTTAGAACCCAGCGGGGGGCCGGGAGAGACCCAGTACTTC. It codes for CASSLEPSGGPGETQYF.

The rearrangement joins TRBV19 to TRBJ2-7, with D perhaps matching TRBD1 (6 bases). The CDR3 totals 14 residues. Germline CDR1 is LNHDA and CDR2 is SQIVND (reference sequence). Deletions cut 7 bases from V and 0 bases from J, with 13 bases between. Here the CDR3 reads CASKRQASSYEQYF. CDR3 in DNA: TGTGCCAGTAAAAGACAGGCAAGCTCCTACGAGCAGTACTTC.

The CDR3 nucleotides are TGCGCCAGCAGTAGACAGGGGTACAATGAGCAGTTCTTC. This gives the protein CASSRQGYNEQFF. The chain couples TRBV10-1 to TRBJ2-1; 8 bases are shared with TRBD1. Germline assignment: CDR1 WNHNN and CDR2 SYGVQD (reference sequence). The length of the CDR3 is 13 residues. Trimming cost V 5 bases and J 4 bases; bases outside gene matches: 1.

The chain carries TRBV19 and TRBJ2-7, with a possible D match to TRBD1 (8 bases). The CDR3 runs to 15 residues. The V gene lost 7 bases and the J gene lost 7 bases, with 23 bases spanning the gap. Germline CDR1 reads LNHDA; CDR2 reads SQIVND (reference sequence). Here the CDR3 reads CASMTNAGGGGEQYF. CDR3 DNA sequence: TGTGCCAGTATGACGAACGCAGGGGGCGGGGGAGAGCAGTACTTC. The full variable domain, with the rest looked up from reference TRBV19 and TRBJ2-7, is DGGITQSPKYLFRKEGQNVTLSCEQNLNHDAMYWYRQDPGQGLRLIYYSQIVNDFQKGDIAEGYSVSREKKESFPLTVTSAQKNPTAFYLCASMTNAGGGGEQYFGPGTRLTVT.

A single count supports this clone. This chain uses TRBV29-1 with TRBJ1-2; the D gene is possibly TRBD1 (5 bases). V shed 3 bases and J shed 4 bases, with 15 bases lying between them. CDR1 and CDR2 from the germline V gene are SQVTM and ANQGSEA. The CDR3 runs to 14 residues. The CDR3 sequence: CSVDKAGMVYGYTF. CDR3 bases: TGCAGCGTTGATAAGGCAGGGATGGTCTATGGCTACACCTTC.

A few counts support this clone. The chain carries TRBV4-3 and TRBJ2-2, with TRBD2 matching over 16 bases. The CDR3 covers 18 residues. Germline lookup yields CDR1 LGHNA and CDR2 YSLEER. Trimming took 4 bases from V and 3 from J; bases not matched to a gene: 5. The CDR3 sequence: CASSPGLAGGPDTGELFF. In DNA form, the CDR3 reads TGCGCCAGCAGCCCGGGACTAGCGGGGGGGCCGGACACCGGGGAGCTGTTTTTT.

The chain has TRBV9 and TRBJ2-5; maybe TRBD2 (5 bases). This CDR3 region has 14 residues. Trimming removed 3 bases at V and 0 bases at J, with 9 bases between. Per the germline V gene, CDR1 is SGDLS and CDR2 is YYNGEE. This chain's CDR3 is CASSAGMYQETQYF. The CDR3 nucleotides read TGTGCCAGCAGCGCGGGGATGTACCAAGAGACCCAGTACTTC. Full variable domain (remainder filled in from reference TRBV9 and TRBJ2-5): DSGVTQTPKHLITATGQRVTLRCSPRSGDLSVYWYQQSLDQGLQFLIQYYNGEERAKGNILERFSAQQFPDLHSELNLSSLELGDSALYFCASSAGMYQETQYFGPGTRLLVL.

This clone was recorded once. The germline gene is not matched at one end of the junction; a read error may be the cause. CDR3 DNA sequence: TGCGCCGGGCATAGCGCCGCCTCCCACGAGCAGTACTTC. This codes for CAGHSAASHEQYF. This chain links TRBV10-1 with TRBJ2-7, with D tentatively TRBD2 (5 bases). The CDR3 extends over 13 amino acids. Germline V gene lookup returns CDR1 WNHNN and CDR2 SYGVQD (reference sequence).

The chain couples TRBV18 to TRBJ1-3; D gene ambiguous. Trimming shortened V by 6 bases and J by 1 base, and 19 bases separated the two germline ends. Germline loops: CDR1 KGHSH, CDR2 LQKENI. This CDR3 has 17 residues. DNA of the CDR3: TGTGCCAGCTCCCCCATCGAGACCAGCAGGTCTGGAAACACCATATATTTT. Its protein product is CASSPIETSRSGNTIYF.

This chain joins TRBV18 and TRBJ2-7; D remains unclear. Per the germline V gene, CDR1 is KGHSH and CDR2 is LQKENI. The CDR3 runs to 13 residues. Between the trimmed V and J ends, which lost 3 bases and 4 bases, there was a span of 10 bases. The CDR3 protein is CASSPMGFYEQYF. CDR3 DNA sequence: TGTGCCAGCTCACCGATGGGATTTTACGAGCAGTACTTC.

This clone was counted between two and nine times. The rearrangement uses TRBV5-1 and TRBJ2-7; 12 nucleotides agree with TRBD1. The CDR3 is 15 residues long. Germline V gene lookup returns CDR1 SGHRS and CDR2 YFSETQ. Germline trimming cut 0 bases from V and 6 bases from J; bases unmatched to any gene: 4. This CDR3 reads CASSLGGTGGGEQYF. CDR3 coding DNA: TGCGCCAGCAGCTTGGGCGGGACAGGGGGCGGCGAGCAGTACTTC.

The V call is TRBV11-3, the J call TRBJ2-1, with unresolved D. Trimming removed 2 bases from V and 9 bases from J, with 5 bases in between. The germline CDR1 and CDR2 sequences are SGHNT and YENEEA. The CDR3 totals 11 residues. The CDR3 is CASSLSREQFF. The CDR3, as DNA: TGTGCCAGCAGCTTATCACGTGAGCAGTTCTTC.

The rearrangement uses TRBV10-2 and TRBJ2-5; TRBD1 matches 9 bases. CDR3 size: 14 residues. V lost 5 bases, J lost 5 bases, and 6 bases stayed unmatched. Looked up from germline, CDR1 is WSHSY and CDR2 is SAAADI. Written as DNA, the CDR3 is TGCGCCAGCAGTACGGACAGGGGATCCGAGACCCAGTACTTC. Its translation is CASSTDRGSETQYF.